These 11 T cell receptor beta chains share one sample of origin, sequenced in a study of blood T cell repertoires in COVID-19. TCRdb's table, derived via immunoSEQ multiplex PCR, lists solely in-frame clones and lacks some. This sample yields some 390,000 clones, of which more than 85% are seen a single time; around 3% belongs to the top ten. The sequenced sample consisted of peripheral blood. The receptors derive from a human donor in a cohort sampled during active COVID-19.

This chain connects TRBV7-9 to TRBJ2-2; a weak D match, TRBD1 (5 bases). The germline gives CDR1 SEHNR, CDR2 FQNEAQ (reference sequence). Trimming took 8 bases from V and 4 from J, leaving 14 bases between them. This CDR3 region has 14 residues. CDR3 residues: CASARQRLTGELFF. Written as DNA, the CDR3 is TGTGCCAGCGCTCGACAGAGGCTCACCGGGGAGCTGTTTTTT.

This rearrangement joins TRBV5-5 to TRBJ2-5; D is uncertain. In germline, CDR1 is SGHKS, CDR2 YYEKEE (reference sequence). The germline V and J ends were trimmed by 5 bases and 2 bases, with 10 bases remaining between them. This CDR3 has 13 amino acids. Here the CDR3 DNA reads TGTGCCAGCAGACGACTGCAACAAGAGACCCAGTACTTC. Translated: CASRRLQQETQYF.

This chain links TRBV5-1 with TRBJ2-2, with 8 bases identical to TRBD2. Losses at the gene ends were 1 base for V and 4 bases for J; bases not matched to a gene: 6. This CDR3 comprises 16 residues. Germline loops: CDR1 SGHRS, CDR2 YFSETQ. CDR3 amino acids: CASSLSRGASTGELFF. CDR3 bases: TGCGCCAGCAGCTTGTCGCGGGGGGCGAGCACCGGGGAGCTGTTTTTT. The variable domain in full, with the rest retrieved from reference TRBV5-1 and TRBJ2-2, is KAGVTQTPRYLIKTRGQQVTLSCSPISGHRSVSWYQQTPGQGLQFLFEYFSETQRNKGNFPGRFSGRQFSNSRSEMNVSTLELGDSALYLCASSLSRGASTGELFFGEGSRLTVL.

This chain uses TRBV19 with TRBJ2-3, with D possibly TRBD1 on 6 matching bases. The CDR3 has 15 amino acids. In germline, CDR1 is LNHDA, CDR2 SQIVND (reference sequence). The ends were cut back, 3 bases at V and 5 bases at J, with 15 bases in the middle. Here the CDR3 DNA reads TGTGCCAGTAGTATCGACAGGCAGCTAAGAGATACGCAGTATTTT. Protein sequence: CASSIDRQLRDTQYF. Variable domain in full (rest from reference TRBV19 and TRBJ2-3): DGGITQSPKYLFRKEGQNVTLSCEQNLNHDAMYWYRQDPGQGLRLIYYSQIVNDFQKGDIAEGYSVSREKKESFPLTVTSAQKNPTAFYLCASSIDRQLRDTQYFGPGTRLTVL.

The chain couples TRBV5-8 to TRBJ2-5; TRBD1 aligns across 7 bases. Germline V gives CDR1 SGHTS, CDR2 YDEGEE. This CDR3 has 15 amino acids. The J segment lost 5 bases and the V segment lost 4 bases, leaving 11 bases of the junction unmatched. The chain's CDR3 is CASSRYLGGRETQYF. The CDR3 DNA reads as TGTGCCAGCAGCCGTTACCTAGGGGGCCGGGAGACCCAGTACTTC.

This sequence joins TRBV2 and TRBJ1-1, with TRBD1 as a possible D gene (6 bases). Germline assignment: CDR1 SNHLY and CDR2 FYNNEI. This CDR3 spans 14 amino acids. V was pared by 6 bases and J by 9 bases, with 20 bases between. The CDR3 loop is CASRETGFPLQAFF. CDR3 coding DNA: TGTGCCAGCAGGGAAACAGGGTTTCCACTACAAGCTTTCTTT.

In its sample, this clone was seen a few times. This chain joins TRBV2 and TRBJ2-7; 7 nucleotides agree with TRBD1. After removal of 2 bases from V and 3 bases from J, the junction contained 7 bases not matched to a gene. Germline values: CDR1 SNHLY, CDR2 FYNNEI. This CDR3 spans 15 amino acids. In DNA, the CDR3 is TGTGCCAGCAGTGAAAAGCTCCGGGACAGCTACGAGCAGTACTTC. Translating gives CASSEKLRDSYEQYF. The complete variable domain, with remaining parts taken from reference TRBV2 and TRBJ2-7, reads EPEVTQTPSHQVTQMGQEVILRCVPISNHLYFYWYRQILGQKVEFLVSFYNNEISEKSEIFDDQFSVERPDGSNFTLKIRSTKLEDSAMYFCASSEKLRDSYEQYFGPGTRLTVT.

The CDR3 DNA is TGCAGCGTTGAATCGGGATATGAGCAGTTCTTC. It encodes CSVESGYEQFF. The rearrangement uses TRBV29-1 and TRBJ2-1; D perhaps matches TRBD2 (5 bases). V gave up 2 bases and J gave up 8 bases, with 7 bases separating them. The V gene's germline CDR1 is SQVTM and CDR2 ANQGSEA. The CDR3 is 11 residues long.

The chain links TRBV3-1 (or the pseudogene TRBV3-2) to TRBJ1-4, with 9 bases fitting TRBD1. Germline V gene sequence: CDR1 LGHDT, CDR2 YNNKEL (reference sequence). The CDR3 loop spans 14 amino acids. Unmatched junction bases numbered 5, after V lost 6 bases and J lost 6 bases. CDR3 coding DNA: TGTGCCAGCAGTCACAGGGGGCCTTATGAAAAACTGTTTTTT. It encodes CASSHRGPYEKLFF.

The chain has TRBV30 and TRBJ2-2; D remains unclear. Germline values: CDR1 GTSNPN, CDR2 SVGIG (reference sequence). The CDR3 loop spans 14 amino acids. V was shortened by 0 bases and J by 7 bases, with 12 bases between the two germline ends. CDR3 sequence reads: CAWSVNSRSGELFF. The DNA for the CDR3 is TGTGCCTGGAGTGTAAATAGCCGGAGCGGGGAGCTGTTTTTT.

The chain has TRBV6-1 and TRBJ1-6; the D is unclear. V gave up 2 bases and J gave up 7 bases, with 12 bases separating them. CDR3 length: 15 residues. CDR1 is MNHNS, CDR2 SASEGT, per germline. The DNA of the CDR3 is TGTGCCAGCAGTGAATCCCCCTTGGGCAATTCACCCCTCCACTTT. Its translation: CASSESPLGNSPLHF.